Listed below are T cell receptor beta chains from one sample, sequenced in a study of blood T cell repertoires in COVID-19. The table came from immunoSEQ multiplex PCR; TCRdb's copy has only in-frame clones and leaves some out. The sample carries some 100,000 clones, 70% to 90% recorded once. The sample consisted of peripheral blood. Every receptor here comes from a woman aged 60-75 years with acute or convalescent COVID-19. Each CDR3 is given with its conserved first and last residue. D genes are given only for firm matches. Rows give clone size only sometimes, using once, few, many, or a class for an expanded clone.

v_gene	abundance	d_gene	j_gene	CDR3nt	CDR3aa
TRBV27	NA	TRBD1	TRBJ1-2	TGTGCCAGCAGTTCAACCGTCGGGACAGCTAACTATGGCTACACCTTC	CASSSTVGTANYGYTF
TRBV5-1	NA	NA	TRBJ1-6	TGCGCCAGCAGAACAGACAGCTTCTATAATTCACCCCTCCACTTT	CASRTDSFYNSPLHF
TRBV7-2	NA	TRBD1	TRBJ2-1	TGTGCCAGCAGACCGACAGGGATCCCCTACAATGAGCAGTTCTTC	CASRPTGIPYNEQFF
TRBV11-2	few	NA	TRBJ2-7	TGTGCCAGCAGCACAGGCCCAGGATTCTACGAGCAGTACTTC	CASSTGPGFYEQYF
TRBV5-4	NA	TRBD1	TRBJ2-1	TGTGCCAGCAGCTTGACAGGGGGCGATGAGCAGTTCTTC	CASSLTGGDEQFF
TRBV29-1	NA	TRBD1	TRBJ2-5	TGCAGCGCCATATATTACAGGGGGGAAGAGACCCAGTACTTC	CSAIYYRGEETQYF
TRBV15	NA	TRBD1	TRBJ1-5	TGTGCCACCAGCAGAGATGGGACAGGGAATCAGCCCCAGCATTTT	CATSRDGTGNQPQHF
TRBV5-4	NA	TRBD1	TRBJ1-6	TGTGCCAGCAGCCCGGATGGGACAGGCCTCTTCTCTCTCCACTTT	CASSPDGTGLFSLHF
TRBV11-1	NA	NA	TRBJ2-3	TGTGCCAGCAGCGTGAGCGCGAACACAGATACGCAGTATTTT	CASSVSANTDTQYF
TRBV28	NA	TRBD2	TRBJ2-1	TGTGCCAGCAGTTCGGCCGGACTAGCGGATTTCAATGAGCAGTTCTTC	CASSSAGLADFNEQFF
TRBV7-9	NA	NA	TRBJ2-1	TGTGCCAGCAGCCGGCGGGAAGATGAGCAGTTCTTC	CASSRREDEQFF
TRBV3-1/TRBV3-2	NA	NA	TRBJ1-3	TGTGCCAGCAGCCAAGACACTCTCTCTGGAAACACCATATATTTT	CASSQDTLSGNTIYF
TRBV11-2	NA	NA	TRBJ1-4	TGTGCCAGCAGCCTTTGGCAGAATGAAAAACTGTTTTTT	CASSLWQNEKLFF
TRBV18	NA	TRBD2	TRBJ2-1	TGTGCCAGCTCACCTCGACTAGCGGGAGGTCACAATGAGCAGTTCTTC	CASSPRLAGGHNEQFF
TRBV28	NA	NA	TRBJ1-3	TGTGCCAGCAGTACGAACCCTCCAGGCAGCATATATTTT	CASSTNPPGSIYF
TRBV29-1	NA	TRBD1	TRBJ2-1	TGCAGCGTTGAAGGCCATGGGACAGGGGGGGATGAGCAGTTCTTC	CSVEGHGTGGDEQFF
TRBV9	NA	NA	TRBJ2-7	TGTGCCAGCAGCGGAGACTACGAGCAGTACTTC	CASSGDYEQYF
TRBV18	NA	TRBD1	TRBJ1-2	TGTGCCAGCTCACCAGGACAGGGAATCGACTACACCTTC	CASSPGQGIDYTF
TRBV4-1	NA	NA	TRBJ2-1	TGCGCCAGCAGCCAAGAGGGACAAGGAAGGATGGGCTCCTACAATGAGCAGTTCTTC	CASSQEGQGRMGSYNEQFF
TRBV6-6	NA	NA	TRBJ2-3	TGTGCCAGCAGGCCTAGCGCCGGCACAGATACGCAGTATTTT	CASRPSAGTDTQYF
TRBV3-1/TRBV3-2	NA	NA	TRBJ2-3	TGTGCCAGCAGCCCGCGATACGCTAGCACAGATACGCAGTATTTT	CASSPRYASTDTQYF
TRBV19	NA	NA	TRBJ1-3	TGTGCCAGTGTGGGGGGGGCCTCTGGAAACACCATATATTTT	CASVGGASGNTIYF
TRBV28	NA	TRBD2	TRBJ2-3	TGTGCCAGCATGGGTGCTCCGGGAGGGCCGGGCACAGATACGCAGTATTTT	CASMGAPGGPGTDTQYF
TRBV29-1	NA	TRBD1	TRBJ2-3	TGCAGCGTTGGTGACAGGGCGTGGACAGATACGCAGTATTTT	CSVGDRAWTDTQYF
TRBV6-6	NA	TRBD1	TRBJ1-1	TGTGCCAGCAGCTCCGGGACAGGCAAAATTGAAGCTTTCTTT	CASSSGTGKIEAFF
TRBV28	once	NA	TRBJ1-2	TGTGCCAGCAGACCCATGGGGGGGGACATAACCTTC	CASRPMGGDITF
TRBV29-1	NA	TRBD1	TRBJ1-1	TGCAGCGTTGAGACAGGGCACACTGAAGCTTTCTTT	CSVETGHTEAFF
TRBV2	once	NA	TRBJ1-2	TGTGCCAGAGCAAATAATACTGCTGATGGCTACACCTTC	CARANNTADGYTF
TRBV4-1	NA	TRBD1	TRBJ1-1	TGCGCCAGCAGCAAAGGGACAGGGGCGTCGAACACTGAAGCTTTCTTT	CASSKGTGASNTEAFF
TRBV28	NA	NA	TRBJ2-2	TGTGCCAGCAGTTTCGAGTTCGGGGAGCTGTTTTTT	CASSFEFGELFF
TRBV28	many	TRBD1	TRBJ1-1	TGTGCCAGCAGTTTCTACCCTTGGTGGGGACAGGGAGGGTACACTGAAGCTTTCTTT	CASSFYPWWGQGGYTEAFF
TRBV15	NA	TRBD1	TRBJ2-7	TGTGCCACCAGCAGAGACTACCGGGACAGTCTTCTCCGAAGCTCCTACGAGCAGTACTTC	CATSRDYRDSLLRSSYEQYF
TRBV15	NA	TRBD1	TRBJ2-7	TGTGCCACCAGCATGGACAGGGGAGGCTACGAGCAGTACTTC	CATSMDRGGYEQYF
TRBV11-3	NA	NA	TRBJ2-4	TGTGCCAGCAGCTTAGAACAGAGCCACGCCATTCAGTACTTC	CASSLEQSHAIQYF
TRBV12-3/TRBV12-4	NA	NA	TRBJ2-5	TGTGCCAGCAGTGTGGGGCAGCAAGAGACCCAGTACTTC	CASSVGQQETQYF
TRBV28	NA	NA	TRBJ2-7	TGTGCCAGCAGTTCCGCCTACGAGCAGTACTTC	CASSSAYEQYF
TRBV5-1	NA	TRBD1	TRBJ2-7	TGCGCCAGCAGCTTGCGGGACAGGGCTTACGAGCAGTACTTC	CASSLRDRAYEQYF